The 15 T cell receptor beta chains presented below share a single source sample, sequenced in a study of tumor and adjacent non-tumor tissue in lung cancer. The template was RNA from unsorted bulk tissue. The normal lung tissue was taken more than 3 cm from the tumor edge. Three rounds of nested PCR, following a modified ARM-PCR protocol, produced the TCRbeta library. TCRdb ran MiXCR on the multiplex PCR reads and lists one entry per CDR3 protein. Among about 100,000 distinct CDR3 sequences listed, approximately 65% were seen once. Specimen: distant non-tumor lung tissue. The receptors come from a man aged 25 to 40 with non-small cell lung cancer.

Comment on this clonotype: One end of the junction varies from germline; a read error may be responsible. Here the CDR3 DNA reads TGCGCCAGCAGTCAAGATCAGACAGCGACCTACGAGCAGTACTTC. Its translation: CASSQDQTATYEQYF. V and J are TRBV4-1 and TRBJ2-7, with TRBD1 as a possible D gene (5 bases). The germline gives CDR1 MGHRA, CDR2 YSYEKL. The CDR3 consists of 15 residues.

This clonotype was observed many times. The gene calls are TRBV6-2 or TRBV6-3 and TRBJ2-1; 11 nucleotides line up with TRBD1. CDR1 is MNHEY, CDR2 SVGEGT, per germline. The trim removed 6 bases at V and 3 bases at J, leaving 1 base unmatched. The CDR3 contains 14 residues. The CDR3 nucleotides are TGTGCCAGCAGAGGGACAGGGGGCTACAATGAGCAGTTCTTC. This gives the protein CASRGTGGYNEQFF.

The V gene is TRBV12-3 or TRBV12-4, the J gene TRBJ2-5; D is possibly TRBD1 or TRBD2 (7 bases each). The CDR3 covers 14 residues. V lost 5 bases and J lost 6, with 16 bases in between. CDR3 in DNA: TGTGCCAGCAGTATTTTTCAGGGGGGGAAGACCCAGTACTTC. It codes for CASSIFQGGKTQYF.

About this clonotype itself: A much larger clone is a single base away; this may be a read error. The CDR3 is CASSEDMASSYNEQFF. The CDR3 region has the DNA TGTGCCAGCAGTGAGGACATGGCCAGTTCCTACAATGAGCAGTTCTTC. The V gene is TRBV11-1, the J gene TRBJ2-1; perhaps TRBD1 as D (5 bases). The CDR3 runs 16 residues. From germline, CDR1 is SGHAT and CDR2 FQDESV (reference sequence). The V end was cut by 6 bases, the J end by 1 base, with 16 bases between.

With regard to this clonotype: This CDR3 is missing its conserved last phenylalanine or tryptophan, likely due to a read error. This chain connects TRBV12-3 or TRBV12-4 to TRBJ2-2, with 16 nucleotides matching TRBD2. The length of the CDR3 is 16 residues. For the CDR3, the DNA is TGTGTCAGCAATCCAGGGACTAGCGGGGGGGCCGGGGAGCTGTTTTTA. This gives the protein CVSNPGTSGGAGELFL.

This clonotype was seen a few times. The CDR3, as DNA: TGTGCCAGCAGCTTATTCGCCGGGTCCGGCTACACCTTC. This codes for CASSLFAGSGYTF. The chain employs TRBV11-2 and TRBJ1-2, with unresolved D. The CDR3 runs 13 residues. V shed 2 bases and J shed 8 bases, with 12 bases lying between them. Looked up from germline, CDR1 is SGHAT and CDR2 is FQNNGV.

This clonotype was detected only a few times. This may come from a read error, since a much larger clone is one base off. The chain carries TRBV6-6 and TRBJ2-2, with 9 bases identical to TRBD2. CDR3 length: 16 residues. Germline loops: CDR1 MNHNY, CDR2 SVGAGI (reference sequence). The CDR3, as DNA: TGTGTCAGCAGAGAGGTAGCGGGAGAGTACACCGGGGAGCTGTTTTTT. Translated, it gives CVSREVAGEYTGELFF.

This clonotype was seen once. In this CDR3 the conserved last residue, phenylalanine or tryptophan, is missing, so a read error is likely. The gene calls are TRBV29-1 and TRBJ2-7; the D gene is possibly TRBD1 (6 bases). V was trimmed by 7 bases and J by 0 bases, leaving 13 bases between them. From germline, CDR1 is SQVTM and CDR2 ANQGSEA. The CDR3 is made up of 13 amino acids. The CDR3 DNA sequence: TGCAGCGCGGACAGTGACAGCTCCTACGAGCAGTACTTA. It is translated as CSADSDSSYEQYL.

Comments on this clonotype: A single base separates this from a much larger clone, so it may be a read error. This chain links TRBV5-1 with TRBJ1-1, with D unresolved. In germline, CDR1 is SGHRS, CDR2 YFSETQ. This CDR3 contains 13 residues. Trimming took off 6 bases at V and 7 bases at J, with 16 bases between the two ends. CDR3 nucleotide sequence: TGCGCCAGCAAACCCGAGTTGGAGGGTGAAGCTTTCTTT. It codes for CASKPELEGEAFF.

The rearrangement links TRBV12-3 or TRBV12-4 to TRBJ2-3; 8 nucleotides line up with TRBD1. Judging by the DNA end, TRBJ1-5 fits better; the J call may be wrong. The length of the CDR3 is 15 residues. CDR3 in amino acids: CASSFSRGPGDTQHF. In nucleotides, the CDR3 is TGTGCCAGCAGTTTTAGCAGGGGGCCGGGAGATACGCAGCATTTT.

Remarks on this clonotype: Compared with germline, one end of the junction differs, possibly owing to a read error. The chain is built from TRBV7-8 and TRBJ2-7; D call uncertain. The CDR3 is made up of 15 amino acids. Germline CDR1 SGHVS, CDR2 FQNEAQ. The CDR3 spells CTSSMTRSMGHEQYF. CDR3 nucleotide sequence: TGTACCAGCAGCATGACAAGGTCGATGGGCCACGAGCAGTACTTC. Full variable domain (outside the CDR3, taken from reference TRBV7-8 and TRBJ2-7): GAGVSQSPRYKVAKRGQDVALRCDPISGHVSLFWYQQALGQGPEFLTYFQNEAQLDKSGLPSDRFFAERPEGSVSTLKIQRTQQEDSAVYLCTSSMTRSMGHEQYFGPGTRLTVT.

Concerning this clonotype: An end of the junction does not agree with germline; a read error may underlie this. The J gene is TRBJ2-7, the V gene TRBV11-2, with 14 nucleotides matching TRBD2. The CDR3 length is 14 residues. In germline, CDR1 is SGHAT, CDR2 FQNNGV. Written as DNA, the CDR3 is TGTGCCAACAGCTCCGGACTAGCGGGAGGACAGCAGTACTTC. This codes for CANSSGLAGGQQYF.

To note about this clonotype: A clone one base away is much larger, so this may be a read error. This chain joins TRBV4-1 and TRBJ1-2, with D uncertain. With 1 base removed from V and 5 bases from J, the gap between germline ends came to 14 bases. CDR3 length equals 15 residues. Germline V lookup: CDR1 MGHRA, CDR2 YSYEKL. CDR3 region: CASSQVRWQSYGYTF. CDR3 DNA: TGCGCCAGCAGCCAAGTTAGGTGGCAGTCGTATGGCTACACCTTC.

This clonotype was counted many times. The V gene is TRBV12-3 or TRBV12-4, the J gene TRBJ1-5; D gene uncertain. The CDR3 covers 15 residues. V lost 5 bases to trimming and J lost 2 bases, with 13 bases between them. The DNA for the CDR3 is TGTGCCAGCAGTGAGGACGGATCCGGCAATCAGCCCCAGCATTTT. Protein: CASSEDGSGNQPQHF.

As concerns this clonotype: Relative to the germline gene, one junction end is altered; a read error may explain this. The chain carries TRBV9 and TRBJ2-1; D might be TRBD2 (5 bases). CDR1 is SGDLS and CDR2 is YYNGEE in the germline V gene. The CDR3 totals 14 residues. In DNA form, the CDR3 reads TGTGCCAGCAGCGTCGATCTTACTAGTTCTGAGCAGTTATTC. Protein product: CASSVDLTSSEQLF.